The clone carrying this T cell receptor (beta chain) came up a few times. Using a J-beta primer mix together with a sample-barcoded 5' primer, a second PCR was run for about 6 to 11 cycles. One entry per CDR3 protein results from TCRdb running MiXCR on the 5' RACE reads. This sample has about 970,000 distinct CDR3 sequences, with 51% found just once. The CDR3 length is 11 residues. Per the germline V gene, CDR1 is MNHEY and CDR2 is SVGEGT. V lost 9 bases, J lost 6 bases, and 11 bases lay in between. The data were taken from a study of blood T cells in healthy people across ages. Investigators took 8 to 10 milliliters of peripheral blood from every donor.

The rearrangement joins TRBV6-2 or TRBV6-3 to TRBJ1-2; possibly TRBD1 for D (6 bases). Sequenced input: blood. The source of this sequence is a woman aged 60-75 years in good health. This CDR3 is CASQQGHGYTF. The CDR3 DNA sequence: TGTGCCAGTCAACAGGGTCATGGCTACACCTTC.